What follows is one TCR delta chain and its context. TCRdb assigns this DNA the protein of a much larger clone, which departs from its translation at residue 11; this likely reflects a read error, and the protein shown comes from translating the DNA. The sample belongs to a study of gamma-delta T cells after stem cell transplantation. TCRdb re-called clones from the RT-PCR reads using CATT. The repertoire holds 15,000 to 17,000 delta-chain clones, with less than 10% as singletons. This CDR3 is built from 15 residues. The germline gives CDR1 GEAIGNYY, CDR2 EKD. Sequencing was carried out using gamma-delta T cells. V and J are TRDV2 and TRDJ1; no clear D. This receptor was taken from a human donor. It is not recorded whose cells these are; they may come from a transplant donor. The CDR3 region is CACDTVGAHTVKLIF. CDR3 nucleotides: TGTGCCTGTGACACCGTCGGTGCCCACACCGTTAAACTCATCTTT.